This TCR beta chain was captured in a study of CD8 T cells in ankylosing spondylitis. CDR3 length: 14 amino acids. The ends were cut back, 5 bases at V and 1 base at J, with 11 bases in the middle. Germline CDR1 reads SEHNR; CDR2 reads FQNEAQ (reference sequence). Study-level results: Disease-linked clones displayed a CD8+ phenotype and appeared relatively rarely in peripheral blood. The study identified a TCR beta motif of roughly eight highly homologous variants that appeared characteristic of ankylosing spondylitis blood. Enrichment of disease-linked clones was reportedly significant in matched ankylosing spondylitis synovial fluid.

This clonotype has only a few counts. Antigen specificity is unknown. Quantitative barcoded 5'-RACE was used to prepare TCR beta libraries. From the 5' RACE reads, TCRdb called clonotypes with MiXCR, one entry per CDR3 protein. This sample has 300,000 to 350,000 distinct CDR3 sequences, with around 21% found just once. V and J are TRBV7-9 and TRBJ1-1, with D unresolved. The sequenced material came from blood, either unsorted or a sorted T cell fraction (not recorded which). This TCR derives from a female donor with ankylosing spondylitis or in good health (not recorded which). The CDR3 DNA follows: TGTGCCAGCAGCCACAGTGGGGAGAACACTGAAGCTTTCTTT. It is translated as CASSHSGENTEAFF.